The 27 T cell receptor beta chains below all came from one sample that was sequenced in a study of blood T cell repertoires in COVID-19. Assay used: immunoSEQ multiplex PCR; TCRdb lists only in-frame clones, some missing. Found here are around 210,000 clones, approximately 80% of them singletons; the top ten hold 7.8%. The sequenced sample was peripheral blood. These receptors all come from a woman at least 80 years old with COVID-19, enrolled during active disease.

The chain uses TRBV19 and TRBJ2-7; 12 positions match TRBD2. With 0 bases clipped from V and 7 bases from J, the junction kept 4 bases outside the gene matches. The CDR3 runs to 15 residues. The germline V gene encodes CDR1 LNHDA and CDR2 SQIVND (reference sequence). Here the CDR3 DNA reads TGTGCCAGTAGTATAGATAGGACTAGCGGGGCGGAGCAGTACTTC. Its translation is CASSIDRTSGAEQYF.

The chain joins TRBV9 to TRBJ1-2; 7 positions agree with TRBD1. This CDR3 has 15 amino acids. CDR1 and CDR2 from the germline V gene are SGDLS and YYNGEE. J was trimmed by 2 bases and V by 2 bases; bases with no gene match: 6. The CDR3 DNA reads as TGTGCCAGCAGCGTGGGGCAGGGGGTAAACTATGGCTACACCTTC. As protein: CASSVGQGVNYGYTF. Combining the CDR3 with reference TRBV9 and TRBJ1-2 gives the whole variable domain DSGVTQTPKHLITATGQRVTLRCSPRSGDLSVYWYQQSLDQGLQFLIQYYNGEERAKGNILERFSAQQFPDLHSELNLSSLELGDSALYFCASSVGQGVNYGYTFGSGTRLTVV.

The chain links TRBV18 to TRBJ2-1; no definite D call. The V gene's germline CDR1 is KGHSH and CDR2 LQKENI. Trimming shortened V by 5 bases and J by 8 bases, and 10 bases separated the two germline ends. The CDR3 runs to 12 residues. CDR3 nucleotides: TGTGCCAGCTCAAAGGCTCGGGATGAGCAGTTCTTC. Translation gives CASSKARDEQFF.

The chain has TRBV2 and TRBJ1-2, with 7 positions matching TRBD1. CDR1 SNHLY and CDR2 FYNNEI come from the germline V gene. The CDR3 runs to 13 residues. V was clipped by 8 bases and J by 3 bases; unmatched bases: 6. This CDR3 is CASWYQGDYGYTF. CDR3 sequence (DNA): TGTGCCAGCTGGTATCAGGGGGACTATGGCTACACCTTC. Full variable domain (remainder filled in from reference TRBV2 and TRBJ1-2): EPEVTQTPSHQVTQMGQEVILRCVPISNHLYFYWYRQILGQKVEFLVSFYNNEISEKSEIFDDQFSVERPDGSNFTLKIRSTKLEDSAMYFCASWYQGDYGYTFGSGTRLTVV.

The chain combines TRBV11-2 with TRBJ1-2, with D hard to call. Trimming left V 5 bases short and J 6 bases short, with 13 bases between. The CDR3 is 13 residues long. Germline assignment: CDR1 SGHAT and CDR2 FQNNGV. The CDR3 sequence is CASSPPGIDGYTF. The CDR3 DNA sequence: TGTGCCAGCAGCCCCCCGGGAATAGATGGCTACACCTTC.

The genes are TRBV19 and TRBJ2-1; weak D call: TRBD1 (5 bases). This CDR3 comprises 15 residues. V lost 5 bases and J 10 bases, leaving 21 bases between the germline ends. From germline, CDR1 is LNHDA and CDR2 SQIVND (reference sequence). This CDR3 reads CASSARTTPLREQFF. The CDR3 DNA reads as TGTGCCAGTAGTGCTAGGACAACCCCCTTGAGAGAGCAGTTCTTC.

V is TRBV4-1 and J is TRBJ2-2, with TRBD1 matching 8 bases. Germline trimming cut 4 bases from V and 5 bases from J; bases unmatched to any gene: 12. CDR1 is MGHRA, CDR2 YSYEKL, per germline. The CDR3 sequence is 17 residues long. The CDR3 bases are TGCGCCAGCAGCCGACCCAGGACAGGGCAAGGGACCGGGGAGCTGTTTTTT. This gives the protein CASSRPRTGQGTGELFF.

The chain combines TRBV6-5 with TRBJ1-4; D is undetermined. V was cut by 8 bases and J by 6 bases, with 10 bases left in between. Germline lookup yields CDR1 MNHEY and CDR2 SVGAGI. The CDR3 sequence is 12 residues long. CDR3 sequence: CASRRVDEKLFF. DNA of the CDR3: TGTGCCAGCCGTCGGGTAGATGAAAAACTGTTTTTT.

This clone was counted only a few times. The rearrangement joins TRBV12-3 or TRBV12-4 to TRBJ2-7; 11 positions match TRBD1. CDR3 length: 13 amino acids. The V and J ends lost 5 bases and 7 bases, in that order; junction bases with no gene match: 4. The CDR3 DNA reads TGTGCCAGCAGTGGACAGGGGGCGCGTGAGCAGTACTTC. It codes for CASSGQGAREQYF.

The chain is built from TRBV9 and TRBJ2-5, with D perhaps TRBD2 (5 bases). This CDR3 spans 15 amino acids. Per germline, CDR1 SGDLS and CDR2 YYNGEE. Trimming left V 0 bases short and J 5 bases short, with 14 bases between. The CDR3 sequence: CASSVAPSTGETQYF. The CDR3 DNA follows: TGTGCCAGCAGCGTAGCTCCCTCCACGGGGGAGACCCAGTACTTC.

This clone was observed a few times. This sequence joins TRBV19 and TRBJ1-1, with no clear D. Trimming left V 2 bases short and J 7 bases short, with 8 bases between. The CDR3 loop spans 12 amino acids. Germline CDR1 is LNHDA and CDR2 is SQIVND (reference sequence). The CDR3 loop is CASSIIPGEAFF. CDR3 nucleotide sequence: TGTGCCAGTAGTATAATCCCGGGTGAAGCTTTCTTT.

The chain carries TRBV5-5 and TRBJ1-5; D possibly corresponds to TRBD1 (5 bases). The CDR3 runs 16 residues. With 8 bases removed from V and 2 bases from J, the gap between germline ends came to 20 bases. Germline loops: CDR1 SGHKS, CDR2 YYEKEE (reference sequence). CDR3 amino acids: CARGPGGSDGNQPQHF. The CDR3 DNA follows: TGTGCCAGGGGGCCGGGAGGGTCCGACGGCAATCAGCCCCAGCATTTT.

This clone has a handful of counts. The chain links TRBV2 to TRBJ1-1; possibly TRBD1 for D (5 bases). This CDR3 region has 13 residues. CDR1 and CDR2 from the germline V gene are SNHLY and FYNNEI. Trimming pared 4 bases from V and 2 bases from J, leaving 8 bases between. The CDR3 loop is CASSVTDNTEAFF. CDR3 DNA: TGTGCCAGCAGTGTGACAGATAACACTGAAGCTTTCTTT.

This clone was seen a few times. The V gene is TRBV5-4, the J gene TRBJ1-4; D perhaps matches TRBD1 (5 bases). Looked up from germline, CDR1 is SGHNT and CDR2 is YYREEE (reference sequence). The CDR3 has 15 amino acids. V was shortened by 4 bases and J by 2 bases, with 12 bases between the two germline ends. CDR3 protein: CASSPGGVTNEKLFF. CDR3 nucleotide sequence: TGTGCCAGCAGCCCGGGAGGGGTTACTAATGAAAAACTGTTTTTT. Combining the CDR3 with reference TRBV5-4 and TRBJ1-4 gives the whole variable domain ETGVTQSPTHLIKTRGQQVTLRCSSQSGHNTVSWYQQALGQGPQFIFQYYREEENGRGNFPPRFSGLQFPNYSSELNVNALELDDSALYLCASSPGGVTNEKLFFGSGTQLSVL.

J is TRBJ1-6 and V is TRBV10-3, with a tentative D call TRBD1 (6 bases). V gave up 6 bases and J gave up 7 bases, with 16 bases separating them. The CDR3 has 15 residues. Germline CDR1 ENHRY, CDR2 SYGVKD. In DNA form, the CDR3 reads TGTGCCATCAGACCCGACAGGACGGGAAATTCACCCCTCCACTTT. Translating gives CAIRPDRTGNSPLHF.

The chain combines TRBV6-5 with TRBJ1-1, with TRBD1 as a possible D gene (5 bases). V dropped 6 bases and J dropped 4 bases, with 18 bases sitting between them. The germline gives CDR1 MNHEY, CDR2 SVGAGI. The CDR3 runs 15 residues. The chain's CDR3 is CASSQTQGWGTEAFF. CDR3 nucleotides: TGTGCCAGCAGCCAAACGCAGGGTTGGGGCACTGAAGCTTTCTTT.

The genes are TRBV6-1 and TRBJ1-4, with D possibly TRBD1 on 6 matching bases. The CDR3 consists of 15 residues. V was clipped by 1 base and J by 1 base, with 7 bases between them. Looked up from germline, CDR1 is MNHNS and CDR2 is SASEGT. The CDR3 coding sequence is TGTGCCAGCAGTGAAGGGGGGCGAACTAATGAAAAACTGTTTTTT. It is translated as CASSEGGRTNEKLFF.

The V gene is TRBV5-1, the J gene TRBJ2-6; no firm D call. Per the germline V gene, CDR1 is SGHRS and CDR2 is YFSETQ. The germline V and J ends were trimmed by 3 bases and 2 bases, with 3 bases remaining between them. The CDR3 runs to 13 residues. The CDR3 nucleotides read TGCGCCAGCAGCTCAACTGGGGCCAACGTCCTGACTTTC. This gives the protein CASSSTGANVLTF.

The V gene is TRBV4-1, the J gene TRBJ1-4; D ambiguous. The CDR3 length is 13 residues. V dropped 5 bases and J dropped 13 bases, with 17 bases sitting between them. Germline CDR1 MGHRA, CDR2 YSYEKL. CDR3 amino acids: CASSDIGETILFF. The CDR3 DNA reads TGCGCCAGCAGCGATATTGGGGAGACGATACTGTTTTTT.

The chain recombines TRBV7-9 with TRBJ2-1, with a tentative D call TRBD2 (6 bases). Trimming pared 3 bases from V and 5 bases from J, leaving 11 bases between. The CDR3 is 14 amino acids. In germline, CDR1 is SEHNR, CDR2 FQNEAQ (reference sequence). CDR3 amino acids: CASSLFSGDNEQFF. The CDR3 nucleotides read TGTGCCAGCAGCTTGTTCTCGGGGGACAATGAGCAGTTCTTC.

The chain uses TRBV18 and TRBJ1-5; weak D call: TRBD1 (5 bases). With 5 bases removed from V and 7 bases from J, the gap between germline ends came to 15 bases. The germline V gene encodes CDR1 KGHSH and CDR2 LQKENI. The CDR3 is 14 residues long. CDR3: CASSLGRDGQPQHF. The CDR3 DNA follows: TGTGCCAGCTCATTAGGGAGGGACGGACAGCCCCAGCATTTT.

This chain's CDR3 is CASSSPLDGNTEAFF. CDR3 coding DNA: TGTGCCAGCAGCTCCCCCCTAGACGGGAACACTGAAGCTTTCTTT. J is TRBJ1-1 and V is TRBV5-4, with no clear D. The CDR3 extends over 15 amino acids. Trimming removed 3 bases at V and 1 base at J, with 13 bases between. In germline, CDR1 is SGHNT, CDR2 YYREEE (reference sequence).

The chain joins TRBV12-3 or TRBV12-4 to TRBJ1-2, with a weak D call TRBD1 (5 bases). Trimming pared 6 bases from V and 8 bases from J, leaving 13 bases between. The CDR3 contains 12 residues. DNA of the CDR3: TGTGCCAGCAGCCCCACACGGGGGGGCTACACCTTC. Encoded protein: CASSPTRGGYTF.

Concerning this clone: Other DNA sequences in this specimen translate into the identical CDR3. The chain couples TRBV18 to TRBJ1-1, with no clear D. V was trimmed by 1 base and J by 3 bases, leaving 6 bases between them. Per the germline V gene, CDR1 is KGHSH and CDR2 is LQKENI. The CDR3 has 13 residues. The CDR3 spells CASSPRQDTEAFF. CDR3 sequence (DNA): TGTGCCAGCTCACCACGGCAGGACACTGAAGCTTTCTTT. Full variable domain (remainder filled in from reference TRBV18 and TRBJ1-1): NAGVMQNPRHLVRRRGQEARLRCSPMKGHSHVYWYRQLPEEGLKFMVYLQKENIIDESGMPKERFSAEFPKEGPSILRIQQVVRGDSAAYFCASSPRQDTEAFFGQGTRLTVV.

Written as DNA, the CDR3 is TGTGCCAGCAGCTTAAACCGGGGGGCCCAATTTAGCACAGATACGCAGTATTTT. Amino acid sequence: CASSLNRGAQFSTDTQYF. The chain recombines TRBV11-2 with TRBJ2-3; D perhaps matches TRBD2 (7 bases). This CDR3 is built from 18 residues. V was cut by 2 bases and J by 0 bases, with 18 bases left in between. Germline V CDR1 and CDR2: SGHAT, FQNNGV.

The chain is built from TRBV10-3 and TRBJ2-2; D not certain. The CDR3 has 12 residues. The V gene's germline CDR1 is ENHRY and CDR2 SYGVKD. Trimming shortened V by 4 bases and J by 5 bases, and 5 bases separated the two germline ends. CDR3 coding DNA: TGTGCCATCAGTGGACTTACCGGGGAGCTGTTTTTT. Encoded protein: CAISGLTGELFF.

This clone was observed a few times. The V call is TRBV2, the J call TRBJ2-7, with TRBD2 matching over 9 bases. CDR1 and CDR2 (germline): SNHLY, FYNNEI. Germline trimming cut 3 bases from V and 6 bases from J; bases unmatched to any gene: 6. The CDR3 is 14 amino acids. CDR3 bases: TGTGCCAGCAGTGAGCGGGGGGGCTATCTCGAGCAGTACTTC. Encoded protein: CASSERGGYLEQYF.